These 32 T cell receptor beta chains were sequenced from one sample in a study of shared clonotypes between healthy human individuals. Only in-frame clones appear in the TCRdb table, and some are missing; sequencing was by immunoSEQ multiplex PCR. The sample includes some 2,500,000 clones, 92% seen only once; the top ten take roughly 0.34%. Sequenced sample: naive CD4+ T cells from PBMCs. Indicated subset: CD45RA+ positively selected. The receptor source for this set is a man aged 18 to 29 in good health. Some clones in this sample may be carry-over from other donors' samples.

As regards this clone: Additional DNA sequences in this sample encode the identical CDR3. The genes are TRBV5-6 and TRBJ1-5; D is uncertain. This CDR3 has 14 residues. Trimming left V 0 bases short and J 0 bases short, with 4 bases between. Germline lookup yields CDR1 SGHDT and CDR2 YYEEEE. CDR3 bases: TGTGCCAGCAGCTTGGTGGGTAGCAATCAGCCCCAGCATTTT. Translating gives CASSLVGSNQPQHF.

J is TRBJ2-2 and V is TRBV5-1; D gene uncertain. V was shortened by 0 bases and J by 0 bases, with 3 bases between the two germline ends. The germline V gene has CDR1 SGHRS and CDR2 YFSETQ. The CDR3 totals 14 residues. The CDR3 protein is CASSLETNTGELFF. In nucleotides, the CDR3 is TGCGCCAGCAGCTTGGAAACGAACACCGGGGAGCTGTTTTTT.

The genes are TRBV7-2 and TRBJ1-5; D not resolved. Germline assignment: CDR1 SGHTA and CDR2 FQGNSA. This CDR3 contains 17 residues. With 5 bases removed from V and 4 bases from J, the gap between germline ends came to 21 bases. This CDR3 reads CASSRLPDGFTNQPQHF. The CDR3 DNA follows: TGTGCCAGCAGCCGGCTCCCAGACGGTTTCACTAATCAGCCCCAGCATTTT.

This chain connects TRBV7-2 to TRBJ1-2, with TRBD1 matching 7 bases. This CDR3 has 14 amino acids. With V trimmed by 3 bases and J by 8 bases, 9 bases remained unmatched. Germline loops: CDR1 SGHTA, CDR2 FQGNSA. Written as DNA, the CDR3 is TGTGCCAGCAGCTTGTTGGGACAGCCAATGGGCTACACCTTC. This codes for CASSLLGQPMGYTF. The full variable domain, rest sourced from reference TRBV7-2 and TRBJ1-2, is GAGVSQSPSNKVTEKGKDVELRCDPISGHTALYWYRQSLGQGLEFLIYFQGNSAPDKSGLPSDRFSAERTGGSVSTLTIQRTQQEDSAVYLCASSLLGQPMGYTFGSGTRLTVV.

The rearrangement uses TRBV27 and TRBJ2-1, with 13 nucleotides matching TRBD2. V gave up 5 bases and J gave up 9 bases; unmatched junction bases: 7. CDR3 size: 15 residues. Looked up from germline, CDR1 is MNHEY and CDR2 is SMNVEV (reference sequence). The CDR3 sequence is CASSPRLAGGGEQFF. The CDR3 nucleotides read TGTGCCAGCAGTCCCCGACTAGCGGGAGGTGGTGAGCAGTTCTTC.

The V call is TRBV29-1, the J call TRBJ2-7; 8 bases align to TRBD2. The CDR3 loop spans 13 amino acids. V gave up 4 bases and J gave up 0 bases; unmatched junction bases: 2. CDR1 and CDR2 from the germline V gene are SQVTM and ANQGSEA. In nucleotides, the CDR3 is TGCAGCGTTGCAGCGGGAGTCTCCTACGAGCAGTACTTC. It encodes CSVAAGVSYEQYF.

The V gene is TRBV7-9, the J gene TRBJ2-2, with 8 bases aligning to TRBD2. This CDR3 spans 15 amino acids. Germline CDR1 SEHNR, CDR2 FQNEAQ (reference sequence). V lost 3 bases and J lost 0; bases outside the gene matches: 0. CDR3: CASSFSGANTGELFF. CDR3 bases: TGTGCCAGCAGCTTTAGCGGGGCGAACACCGGGGAGCTGTTTTTT.

Worth noting for this clone: The sample has other DNA sequences that encode this CDR3 too. The chain recombines TRBV7-2 with TRBJ1-1; D is ambiguous. CDR1 is SGHTA and CDR2 is FQGNSA in the germline V gene. This CDR3 has 11 amino acids. Trimming took 1 base from V and 8 from J, leaving 5 bases between them. Written as DNA, the CDR3 is TGTGCCAGCAGCTTAGGAGGGGAAGCTTTCTTT. The encoded protein is CASSLGGEAFF.

This rearrangement joins TRBV19 to TRBJ1-1; TRBD1 matches at 10 bases. CDR1 LNHDA and CDR2 SQIVND come from the germline V gene (reference sequence). This CDR3 region has 15 residues. With V trimmed by 7 bases and J by 7 bases, 12 bases remained unmatched. CDR3 protein: CASKSGTGAFGEAFF. CDR3 nucleotide sequence: TGTGCCAGTAAGTCCGGGACAGGGGCTTTCGGTGAAGCTTTCTTT.

V gene TRBV28 combines with J gene TRBJ1-2; 7 nucleotides match TRBD1. Germline lookup yields CDR1 MDHEN and CDR2 SYDVKM. This CDR3 contains 13 residues. The CDR3 spells CGPRGRGNYGYTF. The CDR3 DNA sequence: TGTGGCCCCCGGGGCAGGGGGAACTATGGCTACACCTTC.

J is TRBJ2-5 and V is TRBV11-2, with D perhaps TRBD1 or TRBD2 (5 bases each). The V end lost 0 bases, the J end lost 7 bases, and 18 bases lay between the germline ends. The CDR3 totals 16 residues. Per germline, CDR1 SGHAT and CDR2 FQNNGV. The CDR3 DNA is TGTGCCAGCAGCTTAGATCTTAGTGCCCCGGGGCGGACCCAGTACTTC. Its translation: CASSLDLSAPGRTQYF.

On this clone: The sample carries other DNA sequences with the same CDR3. The chain employs TRBV5-1 and TRBJ2-5; D is tentatively TRBD1 or TRBD2 (5 bases each). V lost 7 bases and J 0 bases, leaving 10 bases between the germline ends. CDR3 size: 13 residues. CDR1 is SGHRS and CDR2 is YFSETQ in the germline V gene. CDR3 sequence reads: CASAGTDQETQYF. In DNA form, the CDR3 reads TGCGCCAGCGCAGGGACGGACCAAGAGACCCAGTACTTC.

V is TRBV4-3 and J is TRBJ1-1; tentative D call: TRBD1 (6 bases). Germline CDR1 reads LGHNA; CDR2 reads YSLEER. The V end was cut by 2 bases, the J end by 9 bases, with 7 bases between. The CDR3 consists of 11 residues. The CDR3 nucleotides are TGCGCCAGCAGCCAACAGGGGAAAGCTTTCTTT. Translation gives CASSQQGKAFF.

This clone was seen a single time. The chain is built from TRBV5-1 and TRBJ2-1, with TRBD2 matching over 12 bases. This CDR3 is built from 18 residues. V dropped 1 base and J dropped 4; count of bases not matched to a gene: 9. Germline V gene data show CDR1 as SGHRS and CDR2 as YFSETQ. CDR3 DNA sequence: TGCGCCAGCAGCTTGAGGGCGACTAGCGGGAGCCAATACAATGAGCAGTTCTTC. This translates into CASSLRATSGSQYNEQFF.

This clone was seen a few times. The rearrangement links TRBV7-2 to TRBJ2-3; TRBD2 agrees at 9 bases. Germline CDR1 is SGHTA and CDR2 is FQGNSA. V was pared by 0 bases and J by 2 bases, with 6 bases of the junction left unmatched. The CDR3 contains 17 residues. The CDR3 loop reads CASSLARLAVITDTQYF. Written as DNA, the CDR3 is TGTGCCAGCAGCTTAGCGCGACTAGCGGTAATCACAGATACGCAGTATTTT.

This chain connects TRBV4-3 to TRBJ2-7; D gene ambiguous. The V end lost 5 bases, the J end lost 2 bases, and 10 bases lay between the germline ends. The CDR3 covers 13 residues. Germline CDR1 is LGHNA and CDR2 is YSLEER. The CDR3, as DNA: TGCGCCAGCAGCGAAGGAGTGGCCTACGAGCAGTACTTC. Translating gives CASSEGVAYEQYF.

In this sample, this clone turned up once. J is TRBJ1-2 and V is TRBV5-4; D is unresolved. The germline CDR1 and CDR2 sequences are SGHNT and YYREEE (reference sequence). The V end was cut by 0 bases, the J end by 6 bases, with 6 bases between. The CDR3 is 12 residues long. The CDR3 nucleotides read TGTGCCAGCAGCTTGGCTCATGATGGCTACACCTTC. Translating it yields CASSLAHDGYTF.

The J gene is TRBJ2-2, the V gene TRBV11-3; 9 bases match TRBD2. Losses at the gene ends were 1 base for V and 6 bases for J; bases not matched to a gene: 9. The CDR3 spans 17 residues. Germline-derived CDR1 and CDR2 are SGHNT and YENEEA. The CDR3 region is CASSLALGLAGSGELFF. The CDR3 coding sequence is TGTGCCAGCAGCTTAGCCTTGGGGCTAGCGGGGTCCGGGGAGCTGTTTTTT.

A word on this clone: This sample includes further DNA sequences coding for the same CDR3. CDR3 sequence reads: CASSFLGGSSYEQYF. The CDR3 DNA follows: TGTGCCAGCAGCTTTTTGGGCGGGAGTAGCTACGAGCAGTACTTC. This chain connects TRBV27 to TRBJ2-7; 7 nucleotides align to TRBD2. CDR1 is MNHEY and CDR2 is SMNVEV in the germline V gene (reference sequence). This CDR3 contains 15 residues. V was pared by 6 bases and J by 3 bases, with 11 bases of the junction left unmatched.

The CDR3 DNA is TGTGCCAGCAGTTGGACGTATACTGAAGCTTTCTTT. Translation: CASSWTYTEAFF. The chain couples TRBV28 to TRBJ1-1; D is undetermined. This CDR3 is 12 amino acids long. Trimming removed 4 bases at V and 5 bases at J, with 8 bases between. Germline-derived CDR1 and CDR2 are MDHEN and SYDVKM.

The rearrangement uses TRBV9 and TRBJ2-5; 7 nucleotides agree with TRBD1. The CDR3 extends over 16 amino acids. The V and J ends lost 0 bases and 4 bases, in that order; junction bases with no gene match: 9. Germline V gene data show CDR1 as SGDLS and CDR2 as YYNGEE. In DNA, the CDR3 is TGTGCCAGCAGCGTAGCTACCGGGGCAGGGGGAGAGACCCAGTACTTC. Protein sequence: CASSVATGAGGETQYF.

Of note for this clone: The same CDR3 also results from other DNA sequences found in this sample. The V gene is TRBV10-3, the J gene TRBJ2-3, with 7 bases identical to TRBD2. The CDR3 has 14 residues. Looked up from germline, CDR1 is ENHRY and CDR2 is SYGVKD. Trimming at V came to 3 bases and at J to 0 bases, leaving 0 bases not matched to a gene. The CDR3 coding sequence is TGTGCCATCAGTGAACTAGCGAGCACAGATACGCAGTATTTT. Translated, it gives CAISELASTDTQYF.

The chain recombines TRBV6-1 with TRBJ1-2, with 7 bases matching TRBD1. This CDR3 region has 15 residues. Germline-derived CDR1 and CDR2 are MNHNS and SASEGT. V lost 4 bases, J lost 2 bases, and 7 bases stayed unmatched. The chain's CDR3 is CASSGVGDRNYGYTF. The CDR3 nucleotides read TGTGCCAGCAGTGGGGTGGGGGACAGAAACTATGGCTACACCTTC.

For the CDR3, the DNA is TGTGCCAGCAGCCCCGACACAAGCTCCTACGAGCAGTACTTC. Its protein is CASSPDTSSYEQYF. The chain links TRBV7-8 to TRBJ2-7; D is unclear. The CDR3 sequence is 14 residues long. Trimming shortened V by 5 bases and J by 0 bases, and 11 bases separated the two germline ends. Germline V gene sequence: CDR1 SGHVS, CDR2 FQNEAQ.

The rearrangement joins TRBV5-1 to TRBJ2-3, with D unclear. V shed 1 base and J shed 4 bases, with 7 bases lying between them. The CDR3 covers 13 residues. CDR1 and CDR2 (germline): SGHRS, YFSETQ. CDR3 region: CASSLRMADTQYF. CDR3 nucleotides: TGCGCCAGCAGCTTGCGGATGGCAGATACGCAGTATTTT.

Comment on this clone: Other DNA sequences in this sample translate to the same CDR3. The gene calls are TRBV29-1 and TRBJ1-1; a weak D match, TRBD1 (6 bases). The CDR3 length is 13 residues. V was trimmed by 4 bases and J by 0 bases, leaving 9 bases between them. Germline V gene sequence: CDR1 SQVTM, CDR2 ANQGSEA. CDR3 sequence reads: CSVGTALNTEAFF. CDR3 nucleotides: TGCAGCGTTGGGACAGCTCTGAACACTGAAGCTTTCTTT. The variable domain in full, with the rest retrieved from reference TRBV29-1 and TRBJ1-1, is SAVISQKPSRDICQRGTSLTIQCQVDSQVTMMFWYRQQPGQSLTLIATANQGSEATYESGFVIDKFPISRPNLTFSTLTVSNMSPEDSSIYLCSVGTALNTEAFFGQGTRLTVV.

This chain joins TRBV2 and TRBJ1-2; D is unresolved. CDR3 size: 17 residues. Germline assignment: CDR1 SNHLY and CDR2 FYNNEI. V was shortened by 5 bases and J by 3 bases, with 22 bases between the two germline ends. The CDR3 reads CASSPRFLSGRDYGYTF. CDR3 nucleotides: TGTGCCAGCAGTCCCCGATTTTTATCCGGGCGAGACTATGGCTACACCTTC.

This chain links TRBV2 with TRBJ1-1; D is perhaps TRBD1 (5 bases). The length of the CDR3 is 16 residues. The ends were cut back, 6 bases at V and 5 bases at J, with 22 bases in the middle. Germline loops: CDR1 SNHLY, CDR2 FYNNEI. Here the CDR3 reads CASSAGRALPGTEAFF. The CDR3 DNA reads TGTGCCAGCAGCGCAGGGAGAGCCCTCCCGGGGACTGAAGCTTTCTTT. Variable domain in full (rest from reference TRBV2 and TRBJ1-1): EPEVTQTPSHQVTQMGQEVILRCVPISNHLYFYWYRQILGQKVEFLVSFYNNEISEKSEIFDDQFSVERPDGSNFTLKIRSTKLEDSAMYFCASSAGRALPGTEAFFGQGTRLTVV.

This clone was seen only once. The gene calls are TRBV27 and TRBJ2-1, with TRBD2 matching over 9 bases. With V trimmed by 8 bases and J by 4 bases, 15 bases remained unmatched. There are 17 residues in the CDR3. Germline CDR1 is MNHEY and CDR2 is SMNVEV (reference sequence). CDR3 in amino acids: CASGLRGSGGIYNEQFF. The DNA for the CDR3 is TGTGCCAGCGGCCTAAGGGGTAGCGGGGGTATTTACAATGAGCAGTTCTTC.

The rearrangement uses TRBV6-5 and TRBJ2-5; 8 bases are a match to TRBD1. With V trimmed by 6 bases and J by 4 bases, 7 bases remained unmatched. The CDR3 has 14 residues. Looked up from germline, CDR1 is MNHEY and CDR2 is SVGAGI. CDR3 sequence (DNA): TGTGCCAGCAGCCTAGGACAGGGCGTAGAGACCCAGTACTTC. Its translation: CASSLGQGVETQYF.

V is TRBV6-1 and J is TRBJ1-4; 8 bases agree with TRBD1. The CDR3 runs 14 residues. Germline V gene data show CDR1 as MNHNS and CDR2 as SASEGT. The ends lost 1 base at V and 8 bases at J; junction bases unmatched: 3. For the CDR3, the DNA is TGTGCCAGCAGTGAAGGGACAGGGTGGGAAAAACTGTTTTTT. Translating gives CASSEGTGWEKLFF.

The V and J genes are TRBV9 and TRBJ2-5; D possibly uses TRBD1 or TRBD2 (5 bases each). This CDR3 region has 14 residues. V lost 4 bases and J lost 7, with 17 bases in between. CDR1 SGDLS and CDR2 YYNGEE come from the germline V gene. CDR3 DNA: TGTGCCAGCAGCCCAGGGCGAGGTGGAGGGACCCAGTACTTC. The encoded protein is CASSPGRGGGTQYF.